This T cell receptor beta chain was obtained from a study of T cells in tuberculosis. This table comes from immunoSEQ multiplex PCR, and its TCRdb copy is limited to in-frame clones, with some not included. The table records roughly 30,000 clones, approximately 93% of them present only once. This CDR3 contains 15 residues. The germline V gene encodes CDR1 SEHNR and CDR2 FQNEAQ (reference sequence). Trimming shortened V by 5 bases and J by 1 base, and 12 bases separated the two germline ends. This sequence was found in a donor aged 10 to 29 with latent tuberculosis or without tuberculosis infection. This rearrangement joins TRBV7-9 to TRBJ1-3; D unclear. Sequences were obtained from PBMCs. The CDR3 DNA is TGTGCCAGCAGCCAAGCGGGAGGATCTGGAAACACCATATATTTT. It specifies CASSQAGGSGNTIYF.